This T cell receptor beta chain is from a study of prognosis after radiotherapy for stage I lung cancer. This clonotype was seen a single time. A far larger clone is off by one base, so a read error is likely. The study amplified the TCR beta CDR3 region from genomic DNA. This amplification was carried out by two rounds of multiplex PCR. Primers targeting each individual TRBV and TRBJ gene were applied in first-round PCR. TCRdb fed the multiplex PCR reads into MiXCR, producing one record per CDR3 protein. The table includes about 51,000 distinct CDR3 sequences, over 30% detected once. Sequenced here: PBMCs, sampled before or after stereotactic body radiation therapy (not recorded which). The receptor was isolated from a donor of 50 years or more with non-small cell lung cancer.

This CDR3 is CASSNCVGRLSNYGYTF. The CDR3 coding sequence is TGTGCCAGCAGCAATTGCGTGGGCAGACTTTCTAACTATGGCTACACCTTC. The rearrangement links TRBV3-1 to TRBJ1-2; D is undetermined. The germline V gene has CDR1 LGHDT and CDR2 YNNKEL (reference sequence). The germline V and J ends were trimmed by 5 bases and 0 bases, with 19 bases remaining between them. The CDR3 sequence is 17 residues long.